The 4 T cell receptor beta chains given below trace back to one sample, sequenced in a study of vaccination and CD4 T cells after COVID-19. These receptors' antigens are unknown. The Oncomine TCR Beta short-read assay was what sequenced the DNA obtained from cultured CD4+ T cells. TCRdb reanalysed the PCR reads using MiXCR and keeps one entry per CDR3 protein. There are 16,000 or so distinct CDR3 sequences in the sample; approximately 44% occur only once, and approximately 7% lies in the top ten. Treatment denoted: 10-day PBMC culture with coronavirus spike peptide pools or control peptides (ViraFEST assay). Source: CD4+ T cells from blood, cultured in vitro, taken after SARS-CoV-2 vaccination. Receptors were obtained from a human donor who had recovered from COVID-19.

The J gene is TRBJ1-5, the V gene TRBV6-2 or TRBV6-3; D may be TRBD1 (5 bases). The CDR3 runs to 17 residues. V lost 7 bases, J lost 0 bases, and 19 bases lay in between. Germline assignment: CDR1 MNHEY and CDR2 SVGEGT. CDR3: CASTSRGRTNSNQPQHF. The CDR3 DNA reads as TGTGCCAGCACCAGCCGGGGCAGGACGAATAGCAATCAGCCCCAGCATTTT.

V and J are TRBV6-1 and TRBJ1-5; the match to TRBD1 covers 8 bases. CDR1 and CDR2 from the germline V gene are MNHNS and SASEGT. The length of the CDR3 is 16 residues. V shed 0 bases, J shed 6 bases, and the junction held 7 bases outside the gene matches. This CDR3 reads CASSEARTGLGQPQHF. For the CDR3, the DNA is TGTGCCAGCAGTGAAGCACGGACAGGGTTGGGTCAGCCCCAGCATTTT.

V and J are TRBV20-1 and TRBJ2-5; D call uncertain. Germline lookup yields CDR1 DFQATT and CDR2 SNEGSKA (reference sequence). The CDR3 contains 15 residues. V lost 3 bases and J 2 bases, leaving 16 bases between the germline ends. This chain's CDR3 is CSASGRGEVQETQYF. CDR3 bases: TGCAGTGCTAGTGGCCGCGGTGAGGTACAAGAGACCCAGTACTTC.

This clonotype was seen only a few times. The CDR3 nucleotides are TGTGCCAGCAGCATCCGGACAGGGAAGAATTCACCCCTCCACTTT. Its translation is CASSIRTGKNSPLHF. J is TRBJ1-6 and V is TRBV7-9, with 8 positions matching TRBD1. The germline CDR1 and CDR2 sequences are SEHNR and FQNEAQ (reference sequence). The V and J ends lost 5 bases and 7 bases, in that order; junction bases with no gene match: 7. The CDR3 sequence is 15 residues long.